This entry concerns a single T cell receptor (beta chain). V lost 5 bases, J lost 4 bases, and 16 bases stayed unmatched. In germline, CDR1 is MNHEY, CDR2 SMNVEV (reference sequence). The CDR3 spans 18 residues. The sample originates from a study of shared clonotypes between healthy human individuals. Here immunoSEQ multiplex PCR was the method, and the copy in TCRdb shows in-frame clones only, minus some. The data show about 2.1 million clones, with approximately 92% seen just once and about 1.6% held by the top ten. Naive CD8 cells lacked CD45RO, underwent positive selection for CCR7 and left out terminally differentiated effector memory CD45RA+ cells. Donors had no recently reported acute infections or vaccinations and were HIV-negative.

The receptor was isolated from a man aged 18 to 29 in good health. Some clones in this sample may be carry-over from other donors' samples. J is TRBJ2-2 and V is TRBV27; 7 nucleotides match TRBD2. Sequencing used naive CD8+ T cells from PBMCs. CDR3 region: CASSPLTGGFAGTGELFF. DNA of the CDR3: TGTGCCAGCAGTCCTTTAACGGGAGGTTTTGCTGGCACCGGGGAGCTGTTTTTT.